The 12 T cell receptor beta chains in this list originate from one sample, sequenced in a study of OX40 agonist ivuxolimab in advanced cancers. The method was immunoSEQ multiplex PCR; TCRdb's version includes in-frame clones alone and lacks a portion of them. The sample lists fewer than 45,000 clones, 65% to 80% occurring once. Sequenced material: CD4+ or CD8+ T cells sorted from blood, taken in a trial of the OX40 agonist ivuxolimab. The receptors come from an adult with an advanced solid tumor such as melanoma, head and neck, liver or kidney cancer.

In its sample, this clone was seen a few times. The J gene is TRBJ2-3, the V gene TRBV5-1, with 10 bases identical to TRBD2. The length of the CDR3 is 15 residues. Losses at the gene ends were 5 bases for V and 5 bases for J; bases not matched to a gene: 8. Looked up from germline, CDR1 is SGHRS and CDR2 is YFSETQ. CDR3 region: CASRALAGAQDTQYF. The CDR3 DNA follows: TGCGCCAGCAGGGCTCTAGCGGGGGCCCAAGATACGCAGTATTTT.

This chain uses TRBV5-1 with TRBJ2-3; weak D call: TRBD1 (6 bases). The CDR3 contains 14 residues. CDR1 is SGHRS, CDR2 YFSETQ, per germline. V was cut by 4 bases and J by 6 bases, with 15 bases left in between. The CDR3 DNA is TGCGCCAGCAGCAACACAGGGAGTCCCGATACGCAGTATTTT. Amino acids: CASSNTGSPDTQYF.

The CDR3 region has the DNA TGTGCCAGCAGCCCGCCCGGGCGCTCCGAGCAGTACTTC. This translates into CASSPPGRSEQYF. V usage is TRBV7-7 and J usage is TRBJ2-7; the D is unclear. The CDR3 contains 13 residues. V lost 5 bases to trimming and J lost 6 bases, with 14 bases between them. Germline V gene sequence: CDR1 SSHAT, CDR2 FNYEAQ (reference sequence).

The chain uses TRBV21-1 and TRBJ1-1; the tabulated D call, TRBD1, remains unverified against the DNA. TRBV21-1 is a pseudogene segment. This CDR3 is 15 amino acids long. The chain's CDR3 is CASNWDRGWVREAFF. The CDR3 nucleotides are TGTGCCAGCAATTGGGACAGGGGGTGGGTACGTGAAGCTTTCTTT.

This chain links TRBV6-1 with TRBJ1-1; TRBD1 is a possible D gene (6 bases). Between the trimmed V and J ends, which lost 6 bases and 4 bases, there was a span of 18 bases. CDR3 size: 15 residues. CDR1 and CDR2 (germline): MNHNS, SASEGT. The CDR3 loop is CASRSMGGSGTEAFF. In DNA form, the CDR3 reads TGTGCCAGCAGAAGTATGGGGGGCTCGGGCACTGAAGCTTTCTTT.

The chain links TRBV27 to TRBJ2-7; 10 nucleotides align to TRBD1. CDR1 is MNHEY, CDR2 SMNVEV, per germline (reference sequence). The CDR3 is 15 residues long. Losses at the gene ends were 8 bases for V and 5 bases for J; bases not matched to a gene: 12. The CDR3 region has the DNA TGTGCCAGCTCTGGTCCGGGACAGGGGTACAACGAGCAGTACTTC. Translating gives CASSGPGQGYNEQYF.

This clone was counted only a few times. The chain carries TRBV13 and TRBJ2-1, with 8 bases matching TRBD1. V shed 2 bases and J 5 bases; nucleotides not matched to a gene: 5. This CDR3 is 15 amino acids long. Germline V CDR1 and CDR2: PRHDT, FYEKMQ (reference sequence). CDR3 region: CASSLPQGADNEQFF. The CDR3, as DNA: TGTGCCAGCAGCTTACCGCAGGGGGCGGACAATGAGCAGTTCTTC.

The chain couples TRBV4-3 to TRBJ1-6, with D perhaps TRBD1 (5 bases). Germline assignment: CDR1 LGHNA and CDR2 YSLEER. This CDR3 region has 15 residues. With 7 bases removed from V and 2 bases from J, the gap between germline ends came to 12 bases. CDR3 sequence: CASNPGGAYNSPLHF. The DNA for the CDR3 is TGCGCCAGCAACCCGGGAGGGGCCTATAATTCACCCCTCCACTTT.

This sequence joins TRBV11-2 and TRBJ2-1; a possible D gene is TRBD2 (6 bases). Germline loops: CDR1 SGHAT, CDR2 FQNNGV. This CDR3 region has 16 residues. Trimming took off 0 bases at V and 7 bases at J, with 16 bases between the two ends. The CDR3 protein is CASSLEAGLLRNEQFF. The CDR3 coding sequence is TGTGCCAGCAGCTTAGAGGCGGGGTTATTGAGGAATGAGCAGTTCTTC.

This clone appeared a single time. The chain joins TRBV5-4 to TRBJ2-6; tentative D call: TRBD1 (5 bases). Between the trimmed V and J ends, which lost 2 bases and 2 bases, there was a span of 8 bases. This CDR3 has 15 amino acids. Germline V gene lookup returns CDR1 SGHNT and CDR2 YYREEE (reference sequence). CDR3 nucleotides: TGTGCCAGCAGCTTAAGGGGTGCTGGGGCCAACGTCCTGACTTTC. This codes for CASSLRGAGANVLTF.

The chain couples TRBV19 to TRBJ2-1; TRBD1 matches 9 bases. The junction had 9 bases not matched to a gene; V was cut back by 7 bases and J by 5 bases. The CDR3 consists of 15 residues. Germline V gives CDR1 LNHDA, CDR2 SQIVND (reference sequence). CDR3 protein: CASTRDRASDNEQFF. The CDR3 nucleotides are TGTGCCAGTACTCGGGACAGGGCATCCGACAATGAGCAGTTCTTC.

This clone was recorded once. The rearrangement joins TRBV28 to TRBJ2-3, with 14 positions matching TRBD2. Germline V CDR1 and CDR2: MDHEN, SYDVKM. This CDR3 has 15 residues. The V gene end was trimmed by 7 bases and the J gene end by 6 bases; junction bases not matched to a gene: 6. Here the CDR3 reads CASTWTSGGPDTQYF. The CDR3 DNA sequence: TGTGCCAGCACCTGGACTAGCGGGGGGCCCGATACGCAGTATTTT. Full variable domain (outside the CDR3, taken from reference TRBV28 and TRBJ2-3): DVKVTQSSRYLVKRTGEKVFLECVQDMDHENMFWYRQDPGLGLRLIYFSYDVKMKEKGDIPEGYSVSREKKERFSLILESASTNQTSMYLCASTWTSGGPDTQYFGPGTRLTVL.